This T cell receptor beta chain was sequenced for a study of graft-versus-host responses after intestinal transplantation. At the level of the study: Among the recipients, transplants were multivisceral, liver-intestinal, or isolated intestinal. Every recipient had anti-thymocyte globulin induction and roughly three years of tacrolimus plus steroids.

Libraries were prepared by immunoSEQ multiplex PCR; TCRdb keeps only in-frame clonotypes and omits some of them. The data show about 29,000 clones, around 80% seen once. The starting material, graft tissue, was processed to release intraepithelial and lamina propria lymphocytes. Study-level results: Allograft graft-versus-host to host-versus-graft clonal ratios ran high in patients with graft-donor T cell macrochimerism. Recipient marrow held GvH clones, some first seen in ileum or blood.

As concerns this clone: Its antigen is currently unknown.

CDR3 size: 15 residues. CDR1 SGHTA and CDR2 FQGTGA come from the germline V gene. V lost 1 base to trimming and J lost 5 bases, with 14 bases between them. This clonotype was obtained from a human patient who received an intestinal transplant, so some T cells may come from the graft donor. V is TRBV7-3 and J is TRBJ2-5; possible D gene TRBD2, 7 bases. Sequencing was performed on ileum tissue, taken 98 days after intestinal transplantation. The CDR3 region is CASSLMPGGVETQYF. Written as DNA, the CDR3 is TGTGCCAGCAGCTTAATGCCGGGGGGCGTGGAGACCCAGTACTTC.